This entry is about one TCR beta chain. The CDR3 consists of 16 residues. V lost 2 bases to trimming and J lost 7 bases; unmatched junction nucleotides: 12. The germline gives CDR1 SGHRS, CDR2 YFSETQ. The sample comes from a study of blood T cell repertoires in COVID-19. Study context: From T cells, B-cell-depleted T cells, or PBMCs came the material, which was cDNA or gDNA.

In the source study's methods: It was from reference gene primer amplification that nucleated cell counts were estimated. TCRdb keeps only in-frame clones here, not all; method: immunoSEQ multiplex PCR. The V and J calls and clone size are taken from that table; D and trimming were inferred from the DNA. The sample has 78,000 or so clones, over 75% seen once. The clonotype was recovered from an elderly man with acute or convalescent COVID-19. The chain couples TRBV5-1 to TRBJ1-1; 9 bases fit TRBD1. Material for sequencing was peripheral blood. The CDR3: CASSLTGGDTPFEAFF. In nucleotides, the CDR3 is TGCGCCAGCAGCTTAACAGGGGGCGACACCCCTTTTGAAGCTTTCTTT.